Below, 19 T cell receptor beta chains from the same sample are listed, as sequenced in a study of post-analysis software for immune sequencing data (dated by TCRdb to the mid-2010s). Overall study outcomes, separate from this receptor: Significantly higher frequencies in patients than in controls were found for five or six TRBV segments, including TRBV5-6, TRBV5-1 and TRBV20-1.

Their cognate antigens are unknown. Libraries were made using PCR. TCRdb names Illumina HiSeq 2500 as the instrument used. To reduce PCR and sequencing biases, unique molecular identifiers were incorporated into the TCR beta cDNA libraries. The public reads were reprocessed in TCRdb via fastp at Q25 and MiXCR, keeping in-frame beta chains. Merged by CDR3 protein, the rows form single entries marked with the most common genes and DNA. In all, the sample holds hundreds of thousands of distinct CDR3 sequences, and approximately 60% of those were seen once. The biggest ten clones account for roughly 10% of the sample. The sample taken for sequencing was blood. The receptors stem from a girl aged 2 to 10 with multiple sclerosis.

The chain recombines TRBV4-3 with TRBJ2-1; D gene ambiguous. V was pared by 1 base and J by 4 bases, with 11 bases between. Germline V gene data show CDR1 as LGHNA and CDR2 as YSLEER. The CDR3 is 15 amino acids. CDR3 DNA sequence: TGCGCCAGCAGCCAAGGCCCCAGAGATTACAATGAGCAGTTCTTC. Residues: CASSQGPRDYNEQFF.

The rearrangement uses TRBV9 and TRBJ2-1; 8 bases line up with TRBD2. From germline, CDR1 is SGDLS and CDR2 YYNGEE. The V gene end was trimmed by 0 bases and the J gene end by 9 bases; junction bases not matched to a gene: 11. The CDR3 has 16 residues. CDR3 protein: CASSVGATSVRGEQFF. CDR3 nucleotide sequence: TGTGCCAGCAGCGTAGGCGCGACTAGCGTCCGCGGTGAGCAGTTCTTC.

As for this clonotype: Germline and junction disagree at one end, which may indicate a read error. In nucleotides, the CDR3 is TGTGCCAGCTCCCCACAAGGAGGGGAGACCTACGAGCAGTACTTC. It is translated as CASSPQGGETYEQYF. The V and J genes are TRBV18 and TRBJ2-7; a possible D gene is TRBD2 (6 bases). The CDR3 is 15 amino acids. The germline V gene encodes CDR1 KGHSH and CDR2 LQKENI.

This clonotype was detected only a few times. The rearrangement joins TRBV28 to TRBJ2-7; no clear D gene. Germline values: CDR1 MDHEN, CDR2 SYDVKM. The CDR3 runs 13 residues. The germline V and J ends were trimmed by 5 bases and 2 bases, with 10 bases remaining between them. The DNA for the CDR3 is TGTGCCAGCAGTCGGACGGAGCCCTACGAGCAGTACTTC. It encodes CASSRTEPYEQYF.

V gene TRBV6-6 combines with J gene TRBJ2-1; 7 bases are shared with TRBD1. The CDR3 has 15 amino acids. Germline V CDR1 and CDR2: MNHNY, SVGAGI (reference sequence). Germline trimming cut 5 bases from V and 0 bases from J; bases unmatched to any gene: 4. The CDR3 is CASSQTGLSYNEQFF. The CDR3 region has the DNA TGTGCCAGCAGTCAGACAGGGCTCTCCTACAATGAGCAGTTCTTC.

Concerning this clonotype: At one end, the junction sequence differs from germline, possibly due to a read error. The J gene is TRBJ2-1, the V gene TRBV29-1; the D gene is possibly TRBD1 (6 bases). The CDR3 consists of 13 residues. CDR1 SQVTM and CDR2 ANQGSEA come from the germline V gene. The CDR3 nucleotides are TGCAGCTCGGGGCAGGGGCTATACAGTGAGCAGTTCTTC. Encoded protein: CSSGQGLYSEQFF.

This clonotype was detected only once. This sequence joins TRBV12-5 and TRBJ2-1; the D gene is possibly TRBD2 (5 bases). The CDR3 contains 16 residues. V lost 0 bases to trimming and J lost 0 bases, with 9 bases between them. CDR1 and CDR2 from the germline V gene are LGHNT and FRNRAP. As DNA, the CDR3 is TGTGCTAGTGGTTTGGTCTTGGGAGCCTCCTACAATGAGCAGTTCTTC. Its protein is CASGLVLGASYNEQFF. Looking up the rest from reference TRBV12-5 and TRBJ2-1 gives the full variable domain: DARVTQTPRHKVTEMGQEVTMRCQPILGHNTVFWYRQTMMQGLELLAYFRNRAPLDDSGMPKDRFSAEMPDATLATLKIQPSEPRDSAVYFCASGLVLGASYNEQFFGPGTRLTVL.

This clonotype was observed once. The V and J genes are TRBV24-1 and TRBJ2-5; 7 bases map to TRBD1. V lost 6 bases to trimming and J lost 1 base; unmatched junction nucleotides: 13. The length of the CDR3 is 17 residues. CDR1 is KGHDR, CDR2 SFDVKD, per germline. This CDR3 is CATSPTRDSVFQETQYF. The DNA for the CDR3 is TGTGCCACCAGTCCTACCCGGGACAGCGTTTTCCAAGAGACCCAGTACTTC.

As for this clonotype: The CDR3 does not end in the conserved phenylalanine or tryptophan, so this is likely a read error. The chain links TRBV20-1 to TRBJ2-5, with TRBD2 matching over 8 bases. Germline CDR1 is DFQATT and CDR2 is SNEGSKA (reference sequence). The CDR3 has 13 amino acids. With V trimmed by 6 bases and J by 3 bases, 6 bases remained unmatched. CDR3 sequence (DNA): TGCAGTGCCCCGGGACTAGTGAAAGAGACCCAGTACGTC. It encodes CSAPGLVKETQYV.

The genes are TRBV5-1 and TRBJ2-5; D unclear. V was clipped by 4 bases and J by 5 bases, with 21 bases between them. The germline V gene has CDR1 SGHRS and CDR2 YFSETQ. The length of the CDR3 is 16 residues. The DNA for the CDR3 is TGCGCCAGCAGCAAAATAGTCTCCGGTCCCGTGGAGACCCAGTACTTC. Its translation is CASSKIVSGPVETQYF.

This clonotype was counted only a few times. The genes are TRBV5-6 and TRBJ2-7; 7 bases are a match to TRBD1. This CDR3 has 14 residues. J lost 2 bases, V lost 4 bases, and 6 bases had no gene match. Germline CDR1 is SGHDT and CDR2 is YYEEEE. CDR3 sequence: CASSIDRVPYEQYF. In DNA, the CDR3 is TGTGCCAGCAGCATCGACAGGGTCCCCTACGAGCAGTACTTC. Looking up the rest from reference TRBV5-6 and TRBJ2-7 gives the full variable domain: DAGVTQSPTHLIKTRGQQVTLRCSPKSGHDTVSWYQQALGQGPQFIFQYYEEEERQRGNFPDRFSGHQFPNYSSELNVNALLLGDSALYLCASSIDRVPYEQYFGPGTRLTVT.

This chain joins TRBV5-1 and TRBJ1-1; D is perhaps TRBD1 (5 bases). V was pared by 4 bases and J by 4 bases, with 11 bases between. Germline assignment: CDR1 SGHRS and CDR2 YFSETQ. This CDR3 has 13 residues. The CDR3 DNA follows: TGCGCCAGCAGCAGGGAAAGGGGCACTGAAGCTTTCTTT. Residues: CASSRERGTEAFF. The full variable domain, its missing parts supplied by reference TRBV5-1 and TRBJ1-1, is KAGVTQTPRYLIKTRGQQVTLSCSPISGHRSVSWYQQTPGQGLQFLFEYFSETQRNKGNFPGRFSGRQFSNSRSEMNVSTLELGDSALYLCASSRERGTEAFFGQGTRLTVV.

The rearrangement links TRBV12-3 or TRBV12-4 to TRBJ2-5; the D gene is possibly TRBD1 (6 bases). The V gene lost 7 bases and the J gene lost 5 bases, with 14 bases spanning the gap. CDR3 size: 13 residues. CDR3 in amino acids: CASTLTGDETQYF. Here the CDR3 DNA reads TGTGCCAGCACTCTGACAGGTGATGAGACCCAGTACTTC.

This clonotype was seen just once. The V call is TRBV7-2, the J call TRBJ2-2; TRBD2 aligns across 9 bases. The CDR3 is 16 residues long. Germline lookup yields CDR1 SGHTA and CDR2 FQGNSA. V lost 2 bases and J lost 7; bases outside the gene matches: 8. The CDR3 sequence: CASSLTGSGRGGELFF. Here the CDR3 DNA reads TGTGCCAGCAGCTTAACCGGTAGCGGGAGAGGCGGGGAGCTGTTTTTT.

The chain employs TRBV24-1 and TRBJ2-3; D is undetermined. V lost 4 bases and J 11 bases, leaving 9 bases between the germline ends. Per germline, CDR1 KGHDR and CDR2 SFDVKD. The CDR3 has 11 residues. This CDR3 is CATSEADGQYF. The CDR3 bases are TGTGCCACCAGTGAGGCGGATGGGCAGTATTTT.

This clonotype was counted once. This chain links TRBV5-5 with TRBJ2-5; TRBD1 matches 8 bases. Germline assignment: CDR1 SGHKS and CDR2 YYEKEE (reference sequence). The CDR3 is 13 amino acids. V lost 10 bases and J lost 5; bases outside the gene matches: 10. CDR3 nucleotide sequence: TGTGCCTGGGCTCGGGACAGGATGGAGACCCAGTACTTC. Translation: CAWARDRMETQYF.

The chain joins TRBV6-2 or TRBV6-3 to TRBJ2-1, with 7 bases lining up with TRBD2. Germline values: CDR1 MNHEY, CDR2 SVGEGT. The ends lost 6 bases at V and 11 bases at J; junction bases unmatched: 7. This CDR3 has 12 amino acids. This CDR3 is CASSYGGYKQFF. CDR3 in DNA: TGTGCCAGCAGCTACGGGGGGTATAAGCAGTTCTTC.

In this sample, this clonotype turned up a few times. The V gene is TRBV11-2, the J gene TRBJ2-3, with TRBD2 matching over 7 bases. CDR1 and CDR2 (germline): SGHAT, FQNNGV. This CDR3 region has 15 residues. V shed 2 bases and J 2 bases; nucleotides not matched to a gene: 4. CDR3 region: CASSLWEGLTDTQYF. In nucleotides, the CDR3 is TGTGCCAGCAGCTTATGGGAGGGCCTCACAGATACGCAGTATTTT.

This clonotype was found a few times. This CDR3 is CSAWDGPGTSGPQETQYF. CDR3 DNA: TGCAGTGCTTGGGACGGACCCGGGACTAGCGGTCCCCAAGAGACCCAGTACTTC. The V gene is TRBV20-1, the J gene TRBJ2-5, with 11 bases lining up with TRBD2. The CDR3 runs to 18 residues. In germline, CDR1 is DFQATT, CDR2 SNEGSKA (reference sequence). Losses at the gene ends were 5 bases for V and 1 base for J; bases not matched to a gene: 15.